What follows are 7 T cell receptor beta chains derived from one specimen sequenced in a study of blood T cells in healthy people across ages. The second PCR ran 7 to 11 cycles with a sample-barcoded 5' primer and J-beta primers. TCRdb processed the 5' RACE reads anew with MiXCR; each CDR3 protein has one entry. The sample carries just under 550,000 distinct CDR3 sequences, 24% recorded once. Another study also made use of these data, one on T cells of mothers and their children.

Sequencing used blood. The receptors come from a boy between 10 and 17 years old in good health.

The rearrangement uses TRBV7-2 and TRBJ2-3, with 8 bases matching TRBD1. The CDR3 loop spans 12 amino acids. J gave up 10 bases and V 5 bases, and 5 bases lay outside the gene matches. The germline gives CDR1 SGHTA, CDR2 FQGNSA. The CDR3 sequence: CASSIGQGPQYF. The DNA for the CDR3 is TGTGCCAGCAGCATTGGACAGGGCCCGCAGTATTTT.

Only a few counts were recorded for this clonotype. The chain has TRBV11-1 and TRBJ2-1, with TRBD2 matching over 7 bases. This CDR3 contains 21 residues. The V gene end was trimmed by 4 bases and the J gene end by 3 bases; junction bases not matched to a gene: 24. In germline, CDR1 is SGHAT, CDR2 FQDESV (reference sequence). The CDR3 DNA is TGTGCCAGCAGCTCCATTCGAGGTGGTAGCGGTGGGCGGGGGATCTACAATGAGCAGTTCTTC. Its translation is CASSSIRGGSGGRGIYNEQFF. The full variable domain, in which reference TRBV11-1 and TRBJ2-1 provide the parts outside the CDR3, is EAEVAQSPRYKITEKSQAVAFWCDPISGHATLYWYRQILGQGPELLVQFQDESVVDDSQLPKDRFSAERLKGVDSTLKIQPAELGDSAMYLCASSSIRGGSGGRGIYNEQFFGPGTRLTVL.

V gene TRBV9 combines with J gene TRBJ2-1, with 8 bases fitting TRBD2. This CDR3 contains 15 residues. The V segment lost 2 bases and the J segment 5 bases; nucleotides outside the gene matches: 6. Germline-derived CDR1 and CDR2 are SGDLS and YYNGEE. Here the CDR3 reads CASSVAGGPNNEQFF. Written as DNA, the CDR3 is TGTGCCAGCAGCGTTGCGGGGGGACCCAACAATGAGCAGTTCTTC.

V gene TRBV28 combines with J gene TRBJ2-5; D not resolved. V was trimmed by 4 bases and J by 1 base, leaving 13 bases between them. CDR1 is MDHEN, CDR2 SYDVKM, per germline. This CDR3 region has 15 residues. CDR3 bases: TGTGCCAGCAGTTCCATCGACTGGAGCCAAGAGACCCAGTACTTC. Its protein is CASSSIDWSQETQYF.

The J gene is TRBJ2-4, the V gene TRBV6-4; TRBD1 or TRBD2 may be the D gene (5 bases each). From germline, CDR1 is MRHNA and CDR2 SNTAGT. The CDR3 contains 13 residues. Trimming removed 8 bases from V and 4 bases from J, with 12 bases in between. The CDR3 DNA follows: TGTGCCAGCGGGCTAGCAGGGAAAAACATTCAGTACTTC. This sequence encodes CASGLAGKNIQYF.

Ten or more counts support this clonotype. This chain links TRBV27 with TRBJ2-6; D not certain. CDR3 length equals 13 residues. Germline loops: CDR1 MNHEY, CDR2 SMNVEV (reference sequence). Trimming took 7 bases from V and 1 from J, leaving 5 bases between them. This CDR3 reads CASTPSGANVLTF. The DNA of the CDR3 is TGTGCCAGCACCCCATCTGGGGCCAACGTCCTGACTTTC.

This clonotype was detected a few times. The chain combines TRBV28 with TRBJ2-7; 10 positions agree with TRBD2. With V trimmed by 4 bases and J by 2 bases, 14 bases remained unmatched. From germline, CDR1 is MDHEN and CDR2 SYDVKM. The CDR3 is 18 residues long. The CDR3 loop is CASSSHVASGSLAYEQYF. CDR3 nucleotides: TGTGCCAGCAGTTCTCACGTCGCTAGCGGGAGTTTGGCCTACGAGCAGTACTTC.